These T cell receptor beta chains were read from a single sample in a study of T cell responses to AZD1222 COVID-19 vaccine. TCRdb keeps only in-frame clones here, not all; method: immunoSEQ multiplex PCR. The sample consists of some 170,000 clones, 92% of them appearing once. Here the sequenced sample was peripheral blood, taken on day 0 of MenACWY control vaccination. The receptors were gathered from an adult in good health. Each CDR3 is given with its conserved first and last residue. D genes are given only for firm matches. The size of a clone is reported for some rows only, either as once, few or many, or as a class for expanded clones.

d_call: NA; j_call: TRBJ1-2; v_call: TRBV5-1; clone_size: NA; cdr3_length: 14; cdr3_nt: TGCGCCAGCAGCCCTGGGGGGGGAGACTATGGCTACACCTTC; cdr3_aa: CASSPGGGDYGYTF
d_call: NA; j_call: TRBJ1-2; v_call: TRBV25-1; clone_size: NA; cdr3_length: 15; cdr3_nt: TGTGCCAGCAGTGCCACCAGGGGCGCCAACTATGGCTACACCTTC; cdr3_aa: CASSATRGANYGYTF
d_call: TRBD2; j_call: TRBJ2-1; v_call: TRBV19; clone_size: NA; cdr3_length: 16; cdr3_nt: TGTGCCAGTAGGCCCTCCTCGGGGGGAAGGTACAATGAGCAGTTCTTC; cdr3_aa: CASRPSSGGRYNEQFF
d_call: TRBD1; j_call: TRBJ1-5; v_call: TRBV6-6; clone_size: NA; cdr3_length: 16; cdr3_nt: TGTGCCAGCAGTTGGACAGGGGGTTTTAGCAATCAGCCCCAGCATTTT; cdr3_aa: CASSWTGGFSNQPQHF
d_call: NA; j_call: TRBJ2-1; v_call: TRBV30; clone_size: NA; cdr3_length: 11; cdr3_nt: TGTGCCTGGAGTGTTGGGACGTACCAGTTCTTC; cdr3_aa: CAWSVGTYQFF
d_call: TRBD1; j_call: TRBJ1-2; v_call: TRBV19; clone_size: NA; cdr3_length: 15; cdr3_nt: TGTGCCAGTACCAGGGACAGGGGGGGTGACTATGGCTACACCTTC; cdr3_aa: CASTRDRGGDYGYTF
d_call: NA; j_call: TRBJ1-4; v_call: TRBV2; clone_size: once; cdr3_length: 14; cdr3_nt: TGTGCCAGCAGTGTCGACAGAACTAATGAAAAACTGTTTTTT; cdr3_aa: CASSVDRTNEKLFF
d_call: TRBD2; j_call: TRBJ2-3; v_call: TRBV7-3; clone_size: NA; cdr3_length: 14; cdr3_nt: TGTGCCAGCAGCTTAATCGCTAGCGGTGGGACGCAGTATTTT; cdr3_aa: CASSLIASGGTQYF
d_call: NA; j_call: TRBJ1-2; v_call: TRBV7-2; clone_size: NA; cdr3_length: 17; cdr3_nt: TGTGCCAGCAGCTTAGTTGGGGCAGGGGCCAACCACTATGGCTACACCTTC; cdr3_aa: CASSLVGAGANHYGYTF
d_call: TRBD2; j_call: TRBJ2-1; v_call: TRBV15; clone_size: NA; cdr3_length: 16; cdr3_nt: TGTGCCACCAGCAGACCGACTAGCGGGAGGCACAATGAGCAGTTCTTC; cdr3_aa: CATSRPTSGRHNEQFF
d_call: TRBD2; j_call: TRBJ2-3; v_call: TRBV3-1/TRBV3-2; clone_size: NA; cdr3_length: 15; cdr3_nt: TGTGCCAGCAGCCCCCAAGCGGAAGCGGGATCAACGCAGTATTTT; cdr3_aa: CASSPQAEAGSTQYF
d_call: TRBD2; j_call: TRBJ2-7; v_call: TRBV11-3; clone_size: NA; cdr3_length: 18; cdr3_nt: TGTGCCAGCAGCTCCCTTAGCGGGAGTACGACTTCTAGCCGTGTGCAGTACTTC; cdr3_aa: CASSSLSGSTTSSRVQYF
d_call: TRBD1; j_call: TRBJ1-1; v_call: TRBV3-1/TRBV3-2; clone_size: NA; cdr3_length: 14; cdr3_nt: TGTGCCAGCAGCCCTTACTCCGACAGGGAGTGGGCTTTCTTT; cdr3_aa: CASSPYSDREWAFF
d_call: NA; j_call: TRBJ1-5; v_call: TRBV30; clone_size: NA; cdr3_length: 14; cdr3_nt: TGTGCCTGGAGTGGGGGAAGGGGCAATCAGCCCCAGCATTTT; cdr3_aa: CAWSGGRGNQPQHF
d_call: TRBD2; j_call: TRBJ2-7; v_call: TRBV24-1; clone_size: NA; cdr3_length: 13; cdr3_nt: TGTGCCACCAGTGATGGACTAGCTGACGAGCAGTACTTC; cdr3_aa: CATSDGLADEQYF
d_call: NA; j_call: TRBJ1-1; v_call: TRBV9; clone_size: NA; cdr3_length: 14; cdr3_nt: TGTGCCAGCAGCGTAAAGGGGATGGACACTGAAGCTTTCTTT; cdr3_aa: CASSVKGMDTEAFF
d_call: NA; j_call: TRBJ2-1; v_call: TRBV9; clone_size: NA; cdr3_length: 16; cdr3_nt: TGTGCCAGCAGCGCCCTCAGTCCTAGCTCCTACAATGAGCAGTTCTTC; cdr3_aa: CASSALSPSSYNEQFF
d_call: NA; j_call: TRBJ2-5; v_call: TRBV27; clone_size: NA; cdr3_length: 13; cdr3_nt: TGTGCCAGCAGTTTATTAGGCCAAGAGACCCAGTACTTC; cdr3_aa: CASSLLGQETQYF
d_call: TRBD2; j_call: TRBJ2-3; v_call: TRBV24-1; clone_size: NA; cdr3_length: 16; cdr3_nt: TGTGCCACCAGTGAGACACTAGCGGGAGGCCCGGGTACGCAGTATTTT; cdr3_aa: CATSETLAGGPGTQYF
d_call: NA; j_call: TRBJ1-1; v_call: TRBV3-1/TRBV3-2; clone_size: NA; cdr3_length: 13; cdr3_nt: TGTGCCAGCAGCCAGGGGGCTGACACTGAAGCTTTCTTT; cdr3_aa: CASSQGADTEAFF
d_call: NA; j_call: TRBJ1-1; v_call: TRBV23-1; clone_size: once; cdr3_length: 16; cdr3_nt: TGCGCCAGCAGTCAATCTTTTGACACACTGAACACTGAAGCTTTCTTT; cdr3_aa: CASSQSFDTLNTEAFF
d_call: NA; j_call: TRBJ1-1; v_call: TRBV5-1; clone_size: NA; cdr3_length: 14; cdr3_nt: TGCGCCAGCAGCTTGGGGTACACGAACACTGAAGCTTTCTTT; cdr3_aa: CASSLGYTNTEAFF
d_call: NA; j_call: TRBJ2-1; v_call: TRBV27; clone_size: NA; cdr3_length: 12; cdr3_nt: TGTGCCAGCCGGGGTTCCTACAATGAGCAGTTCTTC; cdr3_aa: CASRGSYNEQFF
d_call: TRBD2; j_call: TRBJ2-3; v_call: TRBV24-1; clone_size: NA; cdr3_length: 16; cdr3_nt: TGTGCCACCAGCGGGGGGCTCGGGAGGGGCACAGATACGCAGTATTTT; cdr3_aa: CATSGGLGRGTDTQYF
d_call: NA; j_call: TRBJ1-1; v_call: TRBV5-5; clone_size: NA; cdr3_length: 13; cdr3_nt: TGTGCCAGCAGCTTCGGCCTCAACACTGAAGCTTTCTTT; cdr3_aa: CASSFGLNTEAFF
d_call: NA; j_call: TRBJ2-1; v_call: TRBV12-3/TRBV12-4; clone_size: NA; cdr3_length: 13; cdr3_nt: TGTGCCAGCAGAGCGCCACCCCAAATTGAGCAGTTCTTC; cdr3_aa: CASRAPPQIEQFF
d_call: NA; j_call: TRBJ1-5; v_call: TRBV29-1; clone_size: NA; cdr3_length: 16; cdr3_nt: TGCAGCGTCGCCCCCGGCCGGGACGGCAGCAATCAGCCCCAGCATTTT; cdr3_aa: CSVAPGRDGSNQPQHF
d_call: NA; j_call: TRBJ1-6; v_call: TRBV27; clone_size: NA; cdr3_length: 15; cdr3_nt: TGTGCCAGCAGAGAAGCGGGGCGGACCAATTCACCCCTCCACTTT; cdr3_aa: CASREAGRTNSPLHF
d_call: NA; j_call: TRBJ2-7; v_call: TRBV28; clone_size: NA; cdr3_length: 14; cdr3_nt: TGTGCCAGCAGTTTAAGACAGTTCATCTACGAGCAGTACTTC; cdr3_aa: CASSLRQFIYEQYF
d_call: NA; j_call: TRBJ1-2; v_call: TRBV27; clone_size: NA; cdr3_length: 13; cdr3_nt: TGTGCCAGCAGTTCCCCGGCTAACTATGGCTACACCTTC; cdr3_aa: CASSSPANYGYTF
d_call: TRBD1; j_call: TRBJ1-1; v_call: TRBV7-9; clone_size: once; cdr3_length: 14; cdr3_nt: TGTGCCAGCAGTACGGGACAGACGAACACTGAAGCTTTCTTT; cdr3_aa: CASSTGQTNTEAFF
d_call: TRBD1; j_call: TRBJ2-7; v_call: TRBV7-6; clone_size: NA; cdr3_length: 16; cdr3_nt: TGTGCCAGCAGCCCGGAGGGACAGGGCTTCTCCTACGAGCAGTACTTC; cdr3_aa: CASSPEGQGFSYEQYF
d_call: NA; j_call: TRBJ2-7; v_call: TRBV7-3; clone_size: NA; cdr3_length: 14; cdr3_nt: TGTGCCAGCAGCCCGGGGTCGGGGCCCTACGAGCAGTACTTC; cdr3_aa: CASSPGSGPYEQYF
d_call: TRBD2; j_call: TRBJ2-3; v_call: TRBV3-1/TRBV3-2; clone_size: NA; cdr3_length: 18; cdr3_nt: TGTGCCAGCAGCCAAACTAGCGGGGCGCACCCTAGCACAGATACGCAGTATTTT; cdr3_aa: CASSQTSGAHPSTDTQYF
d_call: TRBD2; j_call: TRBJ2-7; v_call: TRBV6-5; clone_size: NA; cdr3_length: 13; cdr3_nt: TGTGCCAGCCCTCGGGACTACTCCTACGAGCAGTACTTC; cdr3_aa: CASPRDYSYEQYF
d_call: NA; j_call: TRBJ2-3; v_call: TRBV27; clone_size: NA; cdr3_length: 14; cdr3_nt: TGTGCCAGCAGTTTATTGGGGATTTTGGATACGCAGTATTTT; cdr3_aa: CASSLLGILDTQYF
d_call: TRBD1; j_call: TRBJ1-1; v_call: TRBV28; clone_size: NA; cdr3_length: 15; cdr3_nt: TGTGCCAGCAACACACGGACAGGGGGGGGCACTGAAGCTTTCTTT; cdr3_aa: CASNTRTGGGTEAFF
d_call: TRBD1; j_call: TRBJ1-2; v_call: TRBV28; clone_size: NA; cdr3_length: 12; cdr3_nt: TGTGCCAGCCGTGGACAGGGGTATGGCTACACCTTC; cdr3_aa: CASRGQGYGYTF
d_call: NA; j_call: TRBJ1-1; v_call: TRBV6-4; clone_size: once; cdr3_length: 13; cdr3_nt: TGTGCCAGCAGTGCAACGGGAGTGGCTGAAGCTTTCTTT; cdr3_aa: CASSATGVAEAFF
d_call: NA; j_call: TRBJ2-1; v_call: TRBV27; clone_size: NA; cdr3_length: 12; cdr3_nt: TGTGCCAGCAGTTTATCGGGAGATGAGCAGTTCTTC; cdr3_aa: CASSLSGDEQFF
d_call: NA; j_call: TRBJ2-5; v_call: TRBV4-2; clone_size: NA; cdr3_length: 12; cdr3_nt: TGTGCCAGCGGCATAACTCCGGGAGCCCAGTACTTC; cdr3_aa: CASGITPGAQYF
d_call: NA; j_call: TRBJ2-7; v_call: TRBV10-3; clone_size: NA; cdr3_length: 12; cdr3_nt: TGTGCCATCCAGAGATCCGGATCCGAGCAGTACTTC; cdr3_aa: CAIQRSGSEQYF
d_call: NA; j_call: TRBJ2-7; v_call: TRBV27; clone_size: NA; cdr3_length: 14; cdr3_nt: TGTGCCAGCAGTTCAAGACTGGATTCCTACGAGCAGTACTTC; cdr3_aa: CASSSRLDSYEQYF
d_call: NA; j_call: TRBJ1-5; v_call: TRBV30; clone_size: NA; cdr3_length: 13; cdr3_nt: TGTGCCTGGAGTAAGGGGAGCAATCAGCCCCAGCATTTT; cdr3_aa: CAWSKGSNQPQHF
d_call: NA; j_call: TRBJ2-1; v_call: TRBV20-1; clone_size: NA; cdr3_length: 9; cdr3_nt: TGCAGTGCTAAGTATGAGCAGTTCTTC; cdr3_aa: CSAKYEQFF
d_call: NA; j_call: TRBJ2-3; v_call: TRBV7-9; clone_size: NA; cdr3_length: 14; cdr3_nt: TGTGCCAGCAGCTTTGGGGACGGCCCAGATACGCAGTATTTT; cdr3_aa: CASSFGDGPDTQYF
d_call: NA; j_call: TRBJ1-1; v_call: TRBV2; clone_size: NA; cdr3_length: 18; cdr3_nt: TGTGCCAGCAGTGAGGAGGGCCGAAACCGGGTAGGGAACACTGAAGCTTTCTTT; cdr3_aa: CASSEEGRNRVGNTEAFF
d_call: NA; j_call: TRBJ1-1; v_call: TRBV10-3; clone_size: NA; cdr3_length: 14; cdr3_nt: TGTGCCACCAACACCGACAGACAGAACACTGAAGCTTTCTTT; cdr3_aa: CATNTDRQNTEAFF
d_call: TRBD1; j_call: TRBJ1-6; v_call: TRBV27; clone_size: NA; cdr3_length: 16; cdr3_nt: TGTGCCAGCAGTTTACGCCCGACAGGGCCGTCGTCACCCCTCCACTTT; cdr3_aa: CASSLRPTGPSSPLHF
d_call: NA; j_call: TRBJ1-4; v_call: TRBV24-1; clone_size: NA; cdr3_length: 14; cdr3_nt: TGTGCCACCAGTTCCGGGCTATCTAATGAAAAACTGTTTTTT; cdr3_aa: CATSSGLSNEKLFF
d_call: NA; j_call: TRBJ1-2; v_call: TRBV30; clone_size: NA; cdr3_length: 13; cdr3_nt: TGTGCCTGGAGTGTACAAGGTCCCTTCGGAAACACCTTC; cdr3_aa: CAWSVQGPFGNTF
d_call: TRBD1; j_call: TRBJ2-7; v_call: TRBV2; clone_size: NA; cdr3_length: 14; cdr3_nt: TGTGCCAGCAGGGGGACAGGGGGCCCCTACGAGCAGTACTTC; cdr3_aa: CASRGTGGPYEQYF
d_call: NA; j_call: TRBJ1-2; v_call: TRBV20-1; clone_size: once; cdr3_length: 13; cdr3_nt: TGCAGTGCTAGTCCGCAGGAGGCCTATGGCTACACCTTC; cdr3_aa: CSASPQEAYGYTF